This is a list of T cell receptor beta chains from one sample in a study of shared clonotypes between healthy human individuals. TCRdb's copy holds only in-frame clones and misses some; the assay was immunoSEQ multiplex PCR. Of fewer than 200,000 clones listed, roughly 70% are singletons. Input material: memory CD4+ T cells sorted from blood. The receptors here all came from a man aged 25-40 years in good health. Each CDR3 is given with its conserved first and last residue. D genes are given only for firm matches. The listing skips clone size in some rows; elsewhere it reads once, few, many or a size class.

V	D	size	J	CDR3	DNA
TRBV7-9	NA	once	TRBJ2-7	CASSLARGDSYEQYF	TGTGCCAGCAGCTTAGCCAGGGGGGATTCCTACGAGCAGTACTTC
TRBV7-8	NA	NA	TRBJ2-3	CASSLPRTDTQYF	TGTGCCAGCAGCCTGCCCCGCACAGATACGCAGTATTTT
TRBV18	TRBD2	few	TRBJ2-1	CASSSGGYNEQFF	TGTGCCAGCTCTAGCGGGGGGTACAATGAGCAGTTCTTC
TRBV7-2	TRBD2	NA	TRBJ2-1	CASSSGLAGYNEQFF	TGTGCCAGCAGCTCGGGACTAGCGGGATACAATGAGCAGTTCTTC
TRBV7-3	NA	NA	TRBJ2-5	CASSFDGYQETQYF	TGTGCCAGCAGCTTCGATGGGTACCAAGAGACCCAGTACTTC
TRBV11-3	NA	few	TRBJ2-3	CASSSGDRTDTQYF	TGTGCCAGCAGCTCAGGGGACCGCACAGATACGCAGTATTTT
TRBV9	NA	few	TRBJ2-7	CASSAIGTSHEQYF	TGTGCCAGCAGCGCCATAGGGACTTCTCACGAGCAGTACTTC
TRBV6-5	NA	many	TRBJ2-3	CASSPTAYTDTQYF	TGTGCCAGCAGTCCTACGGCTTACACAGATACGCAGTATTTT
TRBV20-1	NA	NA	TRBJ2-7	CSAAVTDEQYF	TGCAGTGCCGCGGTAACAGACGAGCAGTACTTC
TRBV27	TRBD2	NA	TRBJ2-1	CASSFSSGGSSYNEQFF	TGTGCCAGCAGTTTTTCTAGCGGGGGAAGCTCCTACAATGAGCAGTTCTTC
TRBV7-4	NA	NA	TRBJ2-7	CASSSSGQADEQYF	TGTGCCAGCAGCTCCTCAGGGCAGGCGGACGAGCAGTACTTC
TRBV5-1	NA	once	TRBJ2-1	CASSLEGSYNEQFF	TGCGCCAGCAGCTTGGAGGGTTCCTACAATGAGCAGTTCTTC
TRBV5-4	TRBD1	few	TRBJ1-2	CASSWNRGNYGYTF	TGTGCCAGCAGCTGGAACAGGGGGAACTATGGCTACACCTTC
TRBV18	TRBD2	few	TRBJ2-2	CASSDKVAGANTGELFF	TGTGCCAGCTCAGACAAGGTAGCGGGAGCGAACACCGGGGAGCTGTTTTTT
TRBV28	NA	few	TRBJ2-1	CASTTSTEQFF	TGTGCCAGCACCACTTCCACCGAGCAGTTCTTC
TRBV10-2	NA	NA	TRBJ2-2	CASSEWNTGELFF	TGCGCCAGCAGTGAGTGGAACACCGGGGAGCTGTTTTTT
TRBV15	NA	NA	TRBJ2-5	CATSRDVSFQETQYF	TGTGCCACCAGCAGAGATGTATCCTTTCAAGAGACCCAGTACTTC
TRBV19	TRBD2	NA	TRBJ2-1	CASSTASGSTRNEQFF	TGTGCCAGTAGTACGGCTAGCGGGAGTACCCGCAATGAGCAGTTCTTC
TRBV4-2	TRBD1	NA	TRBJ2-3	CASSQDRGRDTQYF	TGTGCCAGCAGCCAAGACAGGGGGCGCGATACGCAGTATTTT
TRBV28	NA	NA	TRBJ1-1	CASSRWGGTEAFF	TGTGCCAGCAGCCGTTGGGGGGGCACTGAAGCTTTCTTT
TRBV27	TRBD2	NA	TRBJ2-1	CASSRRRAGGPFSYNEQFF	TGTGCCAGCAGTCGCCGACGAGCGGGAGGGCCTTTCTCCTACAATGAGCAGTTCTTC
TRBV5-1	NA	NA	TRBJ1-3	CASSGTYSGNTIYF	TGCGCCAGCAGCGGGACGTACTCTGGAAACACCATATATTTT
TRBV6-1	NA	NA	TRBJ2-3	CASASGHTDTQYF	TGTGCCAGCGCGAGCGGACACACAGATACGCAGTATTTT
TRBV18	NA	few	TRBJ2-7	CASSPPGGNPTEQYF	TGTGCCAGCTCACCACCTGGGGGGAACCCCACCGAGCAGTACTTC
TRBV15	TRBD1	many	TRBJ2-5	CATRLGTAQETQYF	TGTGCCACCAGACTAGGGACAGCCCAAGAGACCCAGTACTTC
TRBV25-1	NA	NA	TRBJ2-6	CASSFGANVLTF	TGTGCCAGCTCCTTCGGGGCCAACGTCCTGACTTTC